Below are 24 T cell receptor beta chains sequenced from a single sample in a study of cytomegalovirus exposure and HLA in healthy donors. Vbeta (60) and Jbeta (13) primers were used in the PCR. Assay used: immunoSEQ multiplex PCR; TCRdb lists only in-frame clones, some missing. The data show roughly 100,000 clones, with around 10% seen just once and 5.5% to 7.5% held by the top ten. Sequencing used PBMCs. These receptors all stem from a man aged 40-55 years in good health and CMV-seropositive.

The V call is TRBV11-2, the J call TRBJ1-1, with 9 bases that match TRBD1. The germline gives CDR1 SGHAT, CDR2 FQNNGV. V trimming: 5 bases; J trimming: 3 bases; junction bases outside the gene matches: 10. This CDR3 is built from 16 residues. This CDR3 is CASSPKTGGTHTEAFF. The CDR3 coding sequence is TGTGCCAGCAGCCCCAAGACAGGGGGAACGCACACTGAAGCTTTCTTT.

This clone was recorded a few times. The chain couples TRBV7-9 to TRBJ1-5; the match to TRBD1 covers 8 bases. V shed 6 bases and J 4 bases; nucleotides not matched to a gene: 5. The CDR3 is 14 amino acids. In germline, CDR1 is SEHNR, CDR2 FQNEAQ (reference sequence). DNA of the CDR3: TGTGCCAGCAGAGCCGGGACAGGAAATCAGCCCCAGCATTTT. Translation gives CASRAGTGNQPQHF.

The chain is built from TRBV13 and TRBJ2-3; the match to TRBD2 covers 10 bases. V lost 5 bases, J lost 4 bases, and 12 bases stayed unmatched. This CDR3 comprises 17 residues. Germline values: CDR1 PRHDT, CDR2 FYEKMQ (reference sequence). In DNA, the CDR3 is TGTGCCAGCAGCCGGCCGTCTAGCGGGAGAGGCGCAGATACGCAGTATTTT. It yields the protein CASSRPSSGRGADTQYF. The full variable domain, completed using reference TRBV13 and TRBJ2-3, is AAGVIQSPRHLIKEKRETATLKCYPIPRHDTVYWYQQGPGQDPQFLISFYEKMQSDKGSIPDRFSAQQFSDYHSELNMSSLELGDSALYFCASSRPSSGRGADTQYFGPGTRLTVL.

CDR3 DNA sequence: TGTGCCGCGCGGGGGGCGGACTATGGCTACACCTTC. Encoded protein: CAARGADYGYTF. The chain recombines TRBV6-5 with TRBJ1-2; maybe TRBD1 (6 bases). V gave up 11 bases and J gave up 3 bases, with 13 bases separating them. The V gene's germline CDR1 is MNHEY and CDR2 SVGAGI. The CDR3 loop spans 12 amino acids.

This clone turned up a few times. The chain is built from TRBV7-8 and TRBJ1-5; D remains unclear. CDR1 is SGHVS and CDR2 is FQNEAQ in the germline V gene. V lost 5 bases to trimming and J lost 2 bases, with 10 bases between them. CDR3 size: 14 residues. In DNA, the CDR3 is TGTGCCAGCAGCGAAGAGGGCGGCAATCAGCCCCAGCATTTT. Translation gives CASSEEGGNQPQHF.

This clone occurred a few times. The CDR3 region has the DNA TGCGCCAGCAGCCTAGGACAGGTTAAAAACATTCAGTACTTC. Translated, it gives CASSLGQVKNIQYF. The chain recombines TRBV5-1 with TRBJ2-4; 7 bases match TRBD1. J lost 4 bases, V lost 4 bases, and 5 bases had no gene match. CDR1 is SGHRS, CDR2 YFSETQ, per germline. The CDR3 is 14 residues long. The full variable domain, rest sourced from reference TRBV5-1 and TRBJ2-4, is KAGVTQTPRYLIKTRGQQVTLSCSPISGHRSVSWYQQTPGQGLQFLFEYFSETQRNKGNFPGRFSGRQFSNSRSEMNVSTLELGDSALYLCASSLGQVKNIQYFGAGTRLSVL.

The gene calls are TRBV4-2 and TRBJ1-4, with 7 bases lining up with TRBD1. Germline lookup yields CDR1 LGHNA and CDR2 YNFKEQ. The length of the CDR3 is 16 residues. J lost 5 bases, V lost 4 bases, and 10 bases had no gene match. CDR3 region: CASSRGQVRGNEKLFF. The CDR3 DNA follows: TGTGCCAGCAGCCGAGGACAGGTTCGGGGAAATGAAAAACTGTTTTTT.

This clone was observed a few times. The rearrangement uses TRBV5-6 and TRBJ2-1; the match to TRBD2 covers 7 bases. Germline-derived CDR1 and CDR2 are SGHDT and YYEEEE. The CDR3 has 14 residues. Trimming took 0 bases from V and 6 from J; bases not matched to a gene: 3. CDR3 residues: CASSLDLAVNEQFF. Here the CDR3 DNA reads TGTGCCAGCAGCTTGGATCTAGCGGTCAATGAGCAGTTCTTC.

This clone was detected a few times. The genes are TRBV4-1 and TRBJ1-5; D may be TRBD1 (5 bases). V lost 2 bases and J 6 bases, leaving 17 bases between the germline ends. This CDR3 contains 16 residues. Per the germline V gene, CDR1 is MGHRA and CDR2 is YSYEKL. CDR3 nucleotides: TGCGCCAGCAGCCAAAGCCCCAGGGCAGTAGGTCAGCCCCAGCATTTT. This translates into CASSQSPRAVGQPQHF.

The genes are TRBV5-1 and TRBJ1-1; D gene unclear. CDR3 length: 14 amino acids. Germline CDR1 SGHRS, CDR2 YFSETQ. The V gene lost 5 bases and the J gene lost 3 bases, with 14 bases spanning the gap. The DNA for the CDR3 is TGCGCCAGCAGTATTGGTCGCGGTGACACTGAAGCTTTCTTT. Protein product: CASSIGRGDTEAFF.

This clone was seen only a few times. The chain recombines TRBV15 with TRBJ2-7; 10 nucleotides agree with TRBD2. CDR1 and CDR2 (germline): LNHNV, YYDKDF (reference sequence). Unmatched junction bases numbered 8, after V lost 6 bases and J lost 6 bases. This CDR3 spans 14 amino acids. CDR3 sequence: CATSKLAGFVEQYF. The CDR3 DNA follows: TGTGCCACCAGTAAACTAGCGGGATTCGTCGAGCAGTACTTC.

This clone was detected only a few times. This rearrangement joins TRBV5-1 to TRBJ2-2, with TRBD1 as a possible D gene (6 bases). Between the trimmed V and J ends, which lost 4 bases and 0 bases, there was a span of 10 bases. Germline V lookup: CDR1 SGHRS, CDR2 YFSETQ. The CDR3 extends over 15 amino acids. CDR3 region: CASSGWTANTGELFF. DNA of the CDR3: TGCGCCAGCAGCGGGTGGACAGCGAACACCGGGGAGCTGTTTTTT.

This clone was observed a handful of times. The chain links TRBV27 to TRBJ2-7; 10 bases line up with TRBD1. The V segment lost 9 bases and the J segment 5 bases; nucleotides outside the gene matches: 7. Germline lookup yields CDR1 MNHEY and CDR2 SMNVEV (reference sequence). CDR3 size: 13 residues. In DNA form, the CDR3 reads TGTGCCAGTGGGACAGGGGAAATGAACGAGCAGTACTTC. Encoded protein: CASGTGEMNEQYF.

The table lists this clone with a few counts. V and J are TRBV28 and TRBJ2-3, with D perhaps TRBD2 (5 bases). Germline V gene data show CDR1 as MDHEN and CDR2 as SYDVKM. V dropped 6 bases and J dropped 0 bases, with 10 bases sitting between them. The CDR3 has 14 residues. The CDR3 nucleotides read TGTGCCAGCAGACAACTAGAAAGCACAGATACGCAGTATTTT. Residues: CASRQLESTDTQYF.

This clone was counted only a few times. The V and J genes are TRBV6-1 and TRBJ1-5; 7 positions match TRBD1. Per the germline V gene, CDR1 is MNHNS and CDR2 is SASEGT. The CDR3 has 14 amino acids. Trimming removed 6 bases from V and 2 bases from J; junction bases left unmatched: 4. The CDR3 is CASRDRRGNQPQHF. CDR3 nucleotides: TGTGCCAGCAGGGACAGGAGGGGCAATCAGCCCCAGCATTTT.

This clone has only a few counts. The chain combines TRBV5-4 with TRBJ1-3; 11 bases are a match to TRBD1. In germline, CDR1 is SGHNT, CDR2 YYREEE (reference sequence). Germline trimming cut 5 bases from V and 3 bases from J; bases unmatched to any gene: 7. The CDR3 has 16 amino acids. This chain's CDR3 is CASRDAGTGGGNTIYF. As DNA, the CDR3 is TGTGCCAGCAGAGACGCCGGGACAGGGGGTGGAAACACCATATATTTT.

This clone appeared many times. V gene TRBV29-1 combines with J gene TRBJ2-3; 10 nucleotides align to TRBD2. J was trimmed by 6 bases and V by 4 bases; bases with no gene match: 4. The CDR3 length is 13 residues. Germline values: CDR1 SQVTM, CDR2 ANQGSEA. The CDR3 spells CSVGASGSDTQYF. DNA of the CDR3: TGCAGCGTTGGGGCTAGCGGGAGTGATACGCAGTATTTT.

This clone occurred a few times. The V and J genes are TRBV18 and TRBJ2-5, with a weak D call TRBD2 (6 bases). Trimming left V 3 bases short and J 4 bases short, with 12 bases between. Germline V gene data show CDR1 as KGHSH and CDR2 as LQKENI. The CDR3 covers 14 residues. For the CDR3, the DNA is TGTGCCAGCTCACCGATGGGGGGTGTAGAGACCCAGTACTTC. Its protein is CASSPMGGVETQYF. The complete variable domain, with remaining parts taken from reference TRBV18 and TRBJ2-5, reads NAGVMQNPRHLVRRRGQEARLRCSPMKGHSHVYWYRQLPEEGLKFMVYLQKENIIDESGMPKERFSAEFPKEGPSILRIQQVVRGDSAAYFCASSPMGGVETQYFGPGTRLLVL.

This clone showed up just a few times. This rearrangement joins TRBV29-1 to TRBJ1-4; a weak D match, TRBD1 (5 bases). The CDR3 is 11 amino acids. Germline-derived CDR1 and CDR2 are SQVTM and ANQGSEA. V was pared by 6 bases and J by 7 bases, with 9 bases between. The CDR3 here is CSVGQGEKLFF. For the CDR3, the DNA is TGCAGCGTAGGACAAGGTGAAAAACTGTTTTTT.

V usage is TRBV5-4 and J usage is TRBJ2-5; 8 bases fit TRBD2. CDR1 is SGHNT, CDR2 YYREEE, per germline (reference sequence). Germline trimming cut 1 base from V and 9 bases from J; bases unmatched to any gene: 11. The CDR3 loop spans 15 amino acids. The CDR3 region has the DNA TGTGCCAGCAGCTTGAGTAGCGGGGACACCGGGGCCCAGTACTTC. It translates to CASSLSSGDTGAQYF.

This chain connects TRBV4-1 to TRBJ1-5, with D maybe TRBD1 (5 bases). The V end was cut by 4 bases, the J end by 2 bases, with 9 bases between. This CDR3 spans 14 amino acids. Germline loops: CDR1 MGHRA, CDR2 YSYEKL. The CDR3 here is CASSREGGNQPQHF. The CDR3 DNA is TGCGCCAGCAGCCGGGAAGGGGGCAATCAGCCCCAGCATTTT.

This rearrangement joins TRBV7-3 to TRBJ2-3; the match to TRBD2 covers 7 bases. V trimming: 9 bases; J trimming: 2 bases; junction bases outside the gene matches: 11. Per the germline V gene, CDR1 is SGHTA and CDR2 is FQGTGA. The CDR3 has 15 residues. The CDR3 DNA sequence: TGTGCCAGTTGTAGGGACTACCCCCCCACAGATACGCAGTATTTT. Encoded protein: CASCRDYPPTDTQYF.

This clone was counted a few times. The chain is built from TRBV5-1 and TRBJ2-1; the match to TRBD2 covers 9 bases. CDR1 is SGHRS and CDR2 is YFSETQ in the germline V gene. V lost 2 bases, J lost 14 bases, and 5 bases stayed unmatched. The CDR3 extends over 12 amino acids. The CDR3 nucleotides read TGCGCCAGCAGCTTTGGGCGGGAGGGGGAGTTCTTC. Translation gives CASSFGREGEFF.

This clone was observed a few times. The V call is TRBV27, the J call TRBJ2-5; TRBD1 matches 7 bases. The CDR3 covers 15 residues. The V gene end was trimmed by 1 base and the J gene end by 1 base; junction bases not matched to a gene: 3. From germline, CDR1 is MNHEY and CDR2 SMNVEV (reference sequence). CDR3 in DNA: TGTGCCAGCAGTTTATGGGGGACAGCCCAAGAGACCCAGTACTTC. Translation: CASSLWGTAQETQYF.